This entry lists 20 T cell receptor beta chains sequenced from one sample in a study of neoadjuvant anti-PD-1 for oral cavity cancer. TCRdb's copy holds only in-frame clones and misses some; the assay was immunoSEQ multiplex PCR. The table shows 15,000 to 20,000 clones, with roughly 72% occurring only once. The source was PBMCs, collected before nivolumab (anti-PD-1) treatment. Every receptor here comes from a person aged 35-79 years with oral cavity squamous cell carcinoma.

This clone has just a few counts. The chain uses TRBV10-3 and TRBJ1-2; D is unclear. This CDR3 contains 11 residues. CDR1 ENHRY and CDR2 SYGVKD come from the germline V gene. V lost 10 bases, J lost 8 bases, and 14 bases lay in between. The CDR3, as DNA: TGTGCCAGCCAGGACGGGAGCGGCTACACCTTC. Protein sequence: CASQDGSGYTF.

The chain is built from TRBV2 and TRBJ2-7; tentative D call: TRBD2 (5 bases). V lost 7 bases and J lost 0, with 10 bases in between. The CDR3 consists of 13 residues. The germline V gene encodes CDR1 SNHLY and CDR2 FYNNEI. The CDR3 reads CASNKGSSYEQYF. CDR3 coding DNA: TGTGCCAGCAATAAAGGGAGCTCCTACGAGCAGTACTTC. The whole variable domain, remainder taken from reference TRBV2 and TRBJ2-7, is EPEVTQTPSHQVTQMGQEVILRCVPISNHLYFYWYRQILGQKVEFLVSFYNNEISEKSEIFDDQFSVERPDGSNFTLKIRSTKLEDSAMYFCASNKGSSYEQYFGPGTRLTVT.

The chain joins TRBV7-6 to TRBJ2-1, with TRBD1 as a possible D gene (5 bases). In germline, CDR1 is SGHVS, CDR2 FNYEAQ. The V gene lost 2 bases and the J gene lost 5 bases, with 16 bases spanning the gap. The CDR3 runs 16 residues. The CDR3 protein is CASSLRSGPADNEQFF. The CDR3 coding sequence is TGTGCCAGCAGCTTACGATCAGGGCCGGCTGACAATGAGCAGTTCTTC.

This clone has more than one count but fewer than ten. The chain couples TRBV11-2 to TRBJ2-5, with 9 bases aligning to TRBD2. The V segment lost 2 bases and the J segment 3 bases; nucleotides outside the gene matches: 7. The germline V gene has CDR1 SGHAT and CDR2 FQNNGV. This CDR3 region has 16 residues. DNA of the CDR3: TGTGCCAGCAGCTTACAGGGTAGCGGGAGTAAAGAGACCCAGTACTTC. The encoded protein is CASSLQGSGSKETQYF. Full variable domain (outside the CDR3, taken from reference TRBV11-2 and TRBJ2-5): EAGVAQSPRYKIIEKRQSVAFWCNPISGHATLYWYQQILGQGPKLLIQFQNNGVVDDSQLPKDRFSAERLKGVDSTLKIQPAKLEDSAVYLCASSLQGSGSKETQYFGPGTRLLVL.

This chain uses TRBV30 with TRBJ1-3, with D hard to call. Trimming left V 0 bases short and J 0 bases short, with 6 bases between. Germline CDR1 GTSNPN, CDR2 SVGIG (reference sequence). This CDR3 has 14 amino acids. The CDR3 sequence is CAWSVQGSGNTIYF. CDR3 in DNA: TGTGCCTGGAGTGTACAAGGCTCTGGAAACACCATATATTTT.

This clone turned up a few times. V gene TRBV2 combines with J gene TRBJ1-3; D is unclear. This CDR3 is 13 amino acids long. V was cut by 6 bases and J by 0 bases, with 6 bases left in between. Per the germline V gene, CDR1 is SNHLY and CDR2 is FYNNEI. This CDR3 reads CASSYISGNTIYF. The CDR3 coding sequence is TGTGCCAGCAGCTACATCTCTGGAAACACCATATATTTT. The entire variable domain, with the rest obtained from reference TRBV2 and TRBJ1-3, is as follows: EPEVTQTPSHQVTQMGQEVILRCVPISNHLYFYWYRQILGQKVEFLVSFYNNEISEKSEIFDDQFSVERPDGSNFTLKIRSTKLEDSAMYFCASSYISGNTIYFGEGSWLTVV.

The chain has TRBV6-5 and TRBJ1-1, with D possibly being TRBD1 (5 bases). This CDR3 contains 13 residues. From germline, CDR1 is MNHEY and CDR2 SVGAGI. V lost 6 bases and J 4 bases, leaving 12 bases between the germline ends. Written as DNA, the CDR3 is TGTGCCAGCAGCCCATCGGGGGGCACTGAAGCTTTCTTT. It yields the protein CASSPSGGTEAFF.

The chain links TRBV7-3 to TRBJ2-1; no definite D call. V shed 4 bases and J shed 9 bases, with 13 bases lying between them. Germline V gene sequence: CDR1 SGHTA, CDR2 FQGTGA. The CDR3 runs 13 residues. CDR3 sequence: CASSSYEVTEQFF. CDR3 nucleotide sequence: TGTGCCAGCAGCTCCTACGAAGTTACTGAGCAGTTCTTC.

This chain joins TRBV27 and TRBJ2-3; 8 bases line up with TRBD2. V lost 3 bases to trimming and J lost 3 bases; unmatched junction nucleotides: 8. CDR1 is MNHEY, CDR2 SMNVEV, per germline (reference sequence). The CDR3 has 16 amino acids. The CDR3: CASSFAGRGRTDTQYF. CDR3 nucleotides: TGTGCCAGCAGTTTTGCCGGGAGGGGAAGGACAGATACGCAGTATTTT.

The rearrangement links TRBV29-1 to TRBJ2-3, with TRBD2 identical over 8 bases. From germline, CDR1 is SQVTM and CDR2 ANQGSEA. The J segment lost 4 bases and the V segment lost 2 bases, leaving 17 bases of the junction unmatched. The CDR3 is 18 residues long. The CDR3 spells CSVELGASGQGIPDTQYF. Here the CDR3 DNA reads TGCAGCGTTGAATTGGGGGCTAGCGGGCAGGGAATCCCAGATACGCAGTATTTT.

V usage is TRBV28 and J usage is TRBJ1-4, with D possibly being TRBD1 (6 bases). The CDR3 spans 14 residues. The germline V and J ends were trimmed by 7 bases and 3 bases, with 12 bases remaining between them. CDR1 and CDR2 from the germline V gene are MDHEN and SYDVKM. Here the CDR3 DNA reads TGTGCCAGCAACCAGGGGCCCCCTAATGAAAAACTGTTTTTT. Amino acids: CASNQGPPNEKLFF.

This chain connects TRBV7-2 to TRBJ2-2, with D perhaps TRBD1 or TRBD2 (6 bases each). The V gene lost 6 bases and the J gene lost 10 bases, with 18 bases spanning the gap. This CDR3 is built from 14 residues. Germline CDR1 reads SGHTA; CDR2 reads FQGNSA. The CDR3, as DNA: TGTGCCAGCAGGGTAGGGGGGATCCTAACGGAGCTGTTTTTT. It yields the protein CASRVGGILTELFF.

This chain uses TRBV20-1 with TRBJ2-3; D is perhaps TRBD1 or TRBD2 (5 bases each). The CDR3 is 11 residues long. Trimming shortened V by 1 base and J by 6 bases, and 5 bases separated the two germline ends. The germline V gene encodes CDR1 DFQATT and CDR2 SNEGSKA (reference sequence). This CDR3 reads CSARGGDTQYF. CDR3 nucleotides: TGCAGTGCTAGAGGGGGGGATACGCAGTATTTT.

The chain employs TRBV29-1 and TRBJ2-2; D perhaps matches TRBD2 (6 bases). CDR3 length: 13 amino acids. V dropped 4 bases and J dropped 0 bases, with 6 bases sitting between them. Looked up from germline, CDR1 is SQVTM and CDR2 is ANQGSEA. In DNA form, the CDR3 reads TGCAGCGTTGGCGGGGCGAACACCGGGGAGCTGTTTTTT. Translation gives CSVGGANTGELFF.

This chain uses TRBV28 with TRBJ2-1; no clear D. Trimming stripped 1 base from V and 2 bases from J, with 6 bases between. Per germline, CDR1 MDHEN and CDR2 SYDVKM. The CDR3 spans 14 residues. The CDR3 nucleotides are TGTGCCAGCAGTTTATCTGGGACCTACAATGAGCAGTTCTTC. Translating it yields CASSLSGTYNEQFF.

The chain links TRBV25-1 to TRBJ1-2; D gene uncertain. CDR1 is MGHDK and CDR2 is SYGVNS in the germline V gene. This CDR3 comprises 15 residues. Trimming left V 2 bases short and J 5 bases short, with 15 bases between. The DNA for the CDR3 is TGTGCCAGCAGTGAAGGAGCAGCAAACCTTTATGGCTACACCTTC. It yields the protein CASSEGAANLYGYTF.

The chain employs TRBV5-6 and TRBJ1-2, with D unresolved. Germline CDR1 and CDR2: SGHDT and YYEEEE. CDR3 size: 13 residues. V was cut by 1 base and J by 2 bases, with 6 bases left in between. The CDR3 is CASSLPGNYGYTF. The CDR3 DNA reads as TGTGCCAGCAGCTTGCCGGGGAACTATGGCTACACCTTC.

This sequence joins TRBV7-6 and TRBJ1-2; 9 nucleotides line up with TRBD1. Germline values: CDR1 SGHVS, CDR2 FNYEAQ. The CDR3 spans 15 residues. V shed 4 bases and J 4 bases; nucleotides not matched to a gene: 7. CDR3 sequence: CASSSTPTGGYGYTF. CDR3 DNA sequence: TGTGCCAGCAGCTCTACTCCGACAGGGGGCTATGGCTACACCTTC.

This clone has only a few counts. V usage is TRBV7-9 and J usage is TRBJ2-7; TRBD1 agrees at 11 bases. This CDR3 has 19 amino acids. The J segment lost 0 bases and the V segment lost 5 bases, leaving 15 bases of the junction unmatched. Germline V gene sequence: CDR1 SEHNR, CDR2 FQNEAQ (reference sequence). The CDR3 DNA is TGTGCCAGCAGCCCACCTCGGGACAGGGGGACTTTGAGCTCCTACGAGCAGTACTTC. Its protein is CASSPPRDRGTLSSYEQYF.

The rearrangement joins TRBV2 to TRBJ1-2, with D maybe TRBD1 (6 bases). The germline V gene has CDR1 SNHLY and CDR2 FYNNEI. V was shortened by 5 bases and J by 2 bases, with 9 bases between the two germline ends. The CDR3 is 13 residues long. The chain's CDR3 is CASSPDSNYGYTF. The CDR3 bases are TGTGCCAGCAGTCCGGACAGCAACTATGGCTACACCTTC.